Below, 9 T cell receptor beta chains from the same sample are listed, as sequenced in a study of identifying expanded T cells in peripheral blood. Sequencing used immunoSEQ multiplex PCR; TCRdb keeps in-frame clones, though not all of them. The sample lists approximately 97,000 clones; around 89% were seen once. What was sequenced was blood. Source of these receptors: a person aged 18-70 years in good health.

The rearrangement uses TRBV4-3 and TRBJ1-1, with unresolved D. The germline V gene has CDR1 LGHNA and CDR2 YSLEER. The germline V and J ends were trimmed by 1 base and 1 base, with 7 bases remaining between them. This CDR3 is 14 amino acids long. The CDR3 spells CASSQGTANTEAFF. The CDR3 region has the DNA TGCGCCAGCAGCCAAGGGACTGCGAACACTGAAGCTTTCTTT.

The chain couples TRBV29-1 to TRBJ2-3; D is tentatively TRBD1 or TRBD2 (5 bases each). Germline V lookup: CDR1 SQVTM, CDR2 ANQGSEA. CDR3 length: 14 residues. Trimming removed 4 bases from V and 4 bases from J, with 15 bases in between. CDR3 nucleotide sequence: TGCAGCGTTGTGAAGTCGGGGACCGCAGATACGCAGTATTTT. Protein product: CSVVKSGTADTQYF.

The chain recombines TRBV9 with TRBJ2-7; TRBD1 or TRBD2 may be the D gene (5 bases each). The V end lost 4 bases, the J end lost 5 bases, and 19 bases lay between the germline ends. The CDR3 is 15 amino acids. Germline V CDR1 and CDR2: SGDLS, YYNGEE. In nucleotides, the CDR3 is TGTGCCAGCAGCCTACTAGTCGACCCCAGGGACGAGCAGTACTTC. It codes for CASSLLVDPRDEQYF.

The chain links TRBV29-1 to TRBJ1-1; perhaps TRBD1 as D (5 bases). The CDR3 is made up of 13 amino acids. V gave up 4 bases and J gave up 7 bases, with 16 bases separating them. The V gene's germline CDR1 is SQVTM and CDR2 ANQGSEA. The CDR3 bases are TGCAGCGTTGTCCAGGGTTTAATAGGTGAAGCTTTCTTT. This gives the protein CSVVQGLIGEAFF.

This clone has only a few counts. The V gene is TRBV7-9, the J gene TRBJ2-7; no clear D gene. V was pared by 5 bases and J by 7 bases, with 3 bases between. The CDR3 has 9 residues. Germline V lookup: CDR1 SEHNR, CDR2 FQNEAQ (reference sequence). For the CDR3, the DNA is TGTGCCAGCAGCGCAGAGCAGTACTTC. This encodes CASSAEQYF.

The rearrangement uses TRBV7-9 and TRBJ1-4; 9 bases line up with TRBD1. Germline V lookup: CDR1 SEHNR, CDR2 FQNEAQ (reference sequence). Trimming took 3 bases from V and 10 from J; bases not matched to a gene: 3. The CDR3 is 13 amino acids. This chain's CDR3 is CASSLGQGGKLFF. The CDR3 nucleotides are TGTGCCAGCAGCTTGGGACAGGGCGGAAAACTGTTTTTT.

The chain has TRBV19 and TRBJ2-4; 9 bases are a match to TRBD1. The V segment lost 10 bases and the J segment 1 base; nucleotides outside the gene matches: 5. From germline, CDR1 is LNHDA and CDR2 SQIVND (reference sequence). The CDR3 sequence is 14 residues long. Here the CDR3 reads CATWDRAAKNIQYF. CDR3 bases: TGTGCCACCTGGGACAGGGCGGCCAAAAACATTCAGTACTTC.

V and J are TRBV5-1 and TRBJ2-1; D perhaps matches TRBD2 (5 bases). CDR1 and CDR2 from the germline V gene are SGHRS and YFSETQ. Trimming stripped 4 bases from V and 9 bases from J, with 8 bases between. The length of the CDR3 is 11 residues. The CDR3 is CASSGRVEQFF. The CDR3 region has the DNA TGCGCCAGCAGCGGGCGGGTTGAGCAGTTCTTC.

The chain uses TRBV2 and TRBJ2-7; TRBD1 might be the D (5 bases). Between the trimmed V and J ends, which lost 6 bases and 4 bases, there was a span of 10 bases. The CDR3 loop spans 12 amino acids. Germline V gene sequence: CDR1 SNHLY, CDR2 FYNNEI. For the CDR3, the DNA is TGTGCCAGCAGCGCTGACAGTTACGAGCAGTACTTC. The encoded protein is CASSADSYEQYF.